This T cell receptor beta chain was captured by sequencing in a study of beta chain features in type 1 diabetes. On the study more broadly: Age and gender were similar between patients and healthy donors, as were cell yields.

The CDR3 has 13 residues. Germline V gene sequence: CDR1 MNHEY, CDR2 SVGAGI. Unmatched junction bases numbered 3, after V lost 6 bases and J lost 4 bases. Expressed TCRB transcripts were sequenced because the isolated RNA had all been reverse transcribed beforehand. Some clones are missing from TCRdb's copy, which holds only in-frame ones; the method was immunoSEQ multiplex PCR. The sample has around 150,000 clones, less than 9% seen once. Purities in excess of 95% were seen in all sorted populations. This clone has more than one count but fewer than ten. At the DNA level, this CDR3 is encoded by other sequences in the same sample as well.

Sequencing input: central memory CD4+ T cells from blood. This chain uses TRBV6-5 with TRBJ2-7, with 10 bases that match TRBD1. The sequence came from a woman between 25 and 40 years old in good health. In DNA form, the CDR3 reads TGTGCCAGCAGCCGGGACAGGGGATACGAGCAGTACTTC. Its translation: CASSRDRGYEQYF.